A single sample gave rise to the 20 T cell receptor beta chains below, sequenced in a study of CD8+ T cells in alopecia areata. Once RNA had been extracted, it was reverse transcribed into cDNA to act as the sequencing template. The assay was immunoSEQ multiplex PCR, and TCRdb's table has in-frame clones only and misses some. The data contain about 100,000 clones, 55% to 75% of them singletons. Treatment here: oral pan-JAK inhibitor, 5-10 mg twice daily. Sequencing used CD8+ T cells sorted from blood, obtained at approximately week 60, from a patient treated with tofacitinib. The source is a human donor with alopecia areata.

This rearrangement joins TRBV9 to TRBJ1-2, with D tentatively TRBD1 (6 bases). Trimming cost V 4 bases and J 1 base, with 14 bases left between them. This CDR3 contains 15 residues. Germline CDR1 reads SGDLS; CDR2 reads YYNGEE. The DNA of the CDR3 is TGTGCCAGCAGCCCTGAGACAGGTCTTAACTATGGCTACACCTTC. It encodes CASSPETGLNYGYTF.

CDR3 in DNA: TGTGCCAGCAGCACCTGGGACGGGTTGGAGACCCAGTACTTC. Translation: CASSTWDGLETQYF. The chain carries TRBV7-2 and TRBJ2-5, with D tentatively TRBD1 or TRBD2 (5 bases each). CDR1 and CDR2 (germline): SGHTA, FQGNSA. The CDR3 runs to 14 residues. Trimming removed 5 bases at V and 5 bases at J, with 15 bases between.

The rearrangement joins TRBV9 to TRBJ2-3; D is unresolved. Germline V gives CDR1 SGDLS, CDR2 YYNGEE. This CDR3 is 14 amino acids long. V gave up 6 bases and J gave up 2 bases, with 13 bases separating them. The CDR3 protein is CASTIKGDTDTQYF. The CDR3 DNA is TGTGCCAGCACCATAAAAGGTGACACAGATACGCAGTATTTT.

The J gene is TRBJ2-5, the V gene TRBV18, with 7 nucleotides matching TRBD2. Germline CDR1 reads KGHSH; CDR2 reads LQKENI. The CDR3 extends over 17 amino acids. The J segment lost 1 base and the V segment lost 3 bases, leaving 11 bases of the junction unmatched. The CDR3 nucleotides read TGTGCCAGCTCACCCAATCGACTTCGGGGGGTCCAAGAGACCCAGTACTTC. Translation: CASSPNRLRGVQETQYF.

This clone occurred a few times. V is TRBV11-2 and J is TRBJ2-4; D could derive from TRBD1 or TRBD2 (5 bases each). CDR3 size: 12 residues. CDR1 is SGHAT, CDR2 FQNNGV, per germline. V was cut by 1 base and J by 9 bases, with 7 bases left in between. The CDR3 DNA is TGTGCCAGCAGCTTAGTTGGGACCATTCAGTACTTC. Translating it yields CASSLVGTIQYF.

In the case of this clone: The sample contains more than one DNA sequence encoding this CDR3. The chain couples TRBV5-1 to TRBJ1-1, with D unresolved. Germline assignment: CDR1 SGHRS and CDR2 YFSETQ. The germline V and J ends were trimmed by 5 bases and 0 bases, with 5 bases remaining between them. This CDR3 has 12 residues. This chain's CDR3 is CASRSVNTEAFF. The CDR3 coding sequence is TGCGCCAGCAGGTCGGTGAACACTGAAGCTTTCTTT.

The CDR3 spells CASSLMAGRETQYF. CDR3 in DNA: TGCGCCAGCAGCTTGATGGCAGGGAGAGAGACCCAGTACTTC. V usage is TRBV5-1 and J usage is TRBJ2-5, with D possibly called TRBD1 or TRBD2 (5 bases each). The CDR3 runs to 14 residues. The germline V gene encodes CDR1 SGHRS and CDR2 YFSETQ. Trimming removed 1 base from V and 4 bases from J, with 11 bases in between.

The V gene is TRBV19, the J gene TRBJ1-1; D is perhaps TRBD1 (6 bases). Germline V gives CDR1 LNHDA, CDR2 SQIVND (reference sequence). This CDR3 spans 13 amino acids. V lost 8 bases, J lost 1 base, and 11 bases lay in between. The DNA for the CDR3 is TGTGCCAGTGGTAAACAGGGGAACACTGAAGCTTTCTTT. Translating gives CASGKQGNTEAFF.

This clone came up a few times. In DNA form, the CDR3 reads TGCGCCAGCAGCCTTAGGGGGGACACTGAAGCTTTCTTT. This gives the protein CASSLRGDTEAFF. The genes are TRBV4-1 and TRBJ1-1; D might be TRBD1 (6 bases). V lost 4 bases, J lost 3 bases, and 9 bases lay in between. Germline V CDR1 and CDR2: MGHRA, YSYEKL. This CDR3 spans 13 amino acids.

Only a few counts were recorded for this clone. The chain recombines TRBV19 with TRBJ2-7, with no clear D. The length of the CDR3 is 12 residues. CDR1 is LNHDA, CDR2 SQIVND, per germline (reference sequence). The germline V and J ends were trimmed by 0 bases and 4 bases, with 4 bases remaining between them. In nucleotides, the CDR3 is TGTGCCAGTAGTATAGATGGGTACGAGCAGTACTTC. Translated, it gives CASSIDGYEQYF.

The chain joins TRBV29-1 to TRBJ2-7; D may be TRBD1 (6 bases). Trimming pared 4 bases from V and 1 base from J, leaving 11 bases between. The CDR3 sequence is 13 residues long. The germline CDR1 and CDR2 sequences are SQVTM and ANQGSEA. CDR3 bases: TGCAGCGTTGGGACAGTTTATTCCTACGAGCAGTACTTC. Encoded protein: CSVGTVYSYEQYF.

This clone was seen a handful of times. V gene TRBV4-1 combines with J gene TRBJ1-4, with D maybe TRBD1 (5 bases). The germline V gene encodes CDR1 MGHRA and CDR2 YSYEKL. With 1 base removed from V and 2 bases from J, the gap between germline ends came to 5 bases. The CDR3 covers 14 residues. The CDR3 sequence: CASSQGGTNEKLFF. DNA of the CDR3: TGCGCCAGCAGCCAAGGGGGCACTAATGAAAAACTGTTTTTT.

This clone came up a few times. This chain uses TRBV4-1 with TRBJ2-1; TRBD1 matches 9 bases. CDR1 is MGHRA and CDR2 is YSYEKL in the germline V gene. The CDR3 totals 13 residues. Losses at the gene ends were 3 bases for V and 7 bases for J; bases not matched to a gene: 1. CDR3: CASSQGQGNEQFF. CDR3 in DNA: TGCGCCAGCAGCCAGGGACAGGGAAATGAGCAGTTCTTC.

V is TRBV25-1 and J is TRBJ1-1, with D unclear. V lost 7 bases and J 2 bases, leaving 8 bases between the germline ends. Germline V gene data show CDR1 as MGHDK and CDR2 as SYGVNS. CDR3 length: 12 amino acids. The DNA for the CDR3 is TGTGCCAGCACTCACCTAAACACTGAAGCTTTCTTT. Residues: CASTHLNTEAFF.

The rearrangement uses TRBV5-6 and TRBJ2-7; D is uncertain. V lost 0 bases and J lost 2, with 6 bases in between. CDR1 and CDR2 from the germline V gene are SGHDT and YYEEEE. This CDR3 is built from 13 residues. CDR3 coding DNA: TGTGCCAGCAGCTTGGGGGTCCCCTACGAGCAGTACTTC. Translation: CASSLGVPYEQYF.

The rearrangement joins TRBV7-9 to TRBJ2-5; 11 bases match TRBD1. Germline trimming cut 5 bases from V and 5 bases from J; bases unmatched to any gene: 10. The CDR3 contains 16 residues. Germline V gene lookup returns CDR1 SEHNR and CDR2 FQNEAQ (reference sequence). DNA of the CDR3: TGTGCCAGCAGCGCACGTCCCGGGACAGGGGGGGAGACCCAGTACTTC. It encodes CASSARPGTGGETQYF.

The chain is built from TRBV5-1 and TRBJ2-7, with 9 bases that match TRBD2. With V trimmed by 0 bases and J by 2 bases, 3 bases remained unmatched. CDR1 SGHRS and CDR2 YFSETQ come from the germline V gene. This CDR3 has 15 residues. The CDR3 sequence: CASSLVPSGTYEQYF. The CDR3 DNA reads TGCGCCAGCAGCTTGGTTCCTAGCGGGACCTACGAGCAGTACTTC.

The CDR3 DNA reads as TGTGCCAGCAGCTCGGGGGACACTAGCACAGATACGCAGTATTTT. This encodes CASSSGDTSTDTQYF. This chain links TRBV11-2 with TRBJ2-3, with D perhaps assigned TRBD1 or TRBD2 (6 bases each). This CDR3 spans 15 amino acids. The germline V gene encodes CDR1 SGHAT and CDR2 FQNNGV. Trimming took 4 bases from V and 0 from J, leaving 11 bases between them.

This chain uses TRBV6-6 with TRBJ1-5; D is undetermined. This CDR3 contains 15 residues. From germline, CDR1 is MNHNY and CDR2 SVGAGI (reference sequence). Trimming removed 2 bases from V and 1 base from J, with 9 bases in between. CDR3 in amino acids: CASSYVGRSNQPQHF. As DNA, the CDR3 is TGTGCCAGCAGTTACGTGGGGAGGAGCAATCAGCCCCAGCATTTT.

This clone has only a few counts. This chain uses TRBV5-6 with TRBJ2-1; 9 nucleotides align to TRBD2. With V trimmed by 2 bases and J by 9 bases, 6 bases remained unmatched. Germline V gene data show CDR1 as SGHDT and CDR2 as YYEEEE. This CDR3 comprises 14 residues. The CDR3 nucleotides read TGTGCCAGCAGCTTAGGCGGGGGGGCTAGTGAGCAGTTCTTC. This gives the protein CASSLGGGASEQFF.